The sequence of this T cell receptor beta chain was determined in a study of beta chain features in type 1 diabetes. Study-level findings and limits: VDJ junctions from patients with type 1 diabetes contained fewer insertions and more deletions. People with Type 1 diabetes carried modestly yet significantly shorter TCRB CDR3s in all four CD4+ subsets.

This clone was counted between two and nine times. Its target is not known. The isolated RNA, all of it, was reverse transcribed, so expressed TCRB transcripts were what got sequenced. There were several million reads on average in the naive, central memory and regulatory T cell samples. Only in-frame clones appear in the TCRdb table, and some are missing; sequencing was by immunoSEQ multiplex PCR. The sample shows under 150,000 clones, 6.9% of them seen only once. The CDR3 has 20 amino acids. Germline lookup yields CDR1 LNHDA and CDR2 SQIVND (reference sequence). J was trimmed by 5 bases and V by 5 bases; bases with no gene match: 17.

What was sequenced was central memory CD4+ T cells from blood. This receptor was identified in a woman aged 25 to 39 in good health. This chain joins TRBV19 and TRBJ2-2; 13 nucleotides align to TRBD2. Here the CDR3 reads CASSSIRTSGSRGRTGELFF. The CDR3 bases are TGTGCCAGTAGTTCTATTCGGACTAGCGGGAGTAGAGGTCGTACCGGGGAGCTGTTTTTT.